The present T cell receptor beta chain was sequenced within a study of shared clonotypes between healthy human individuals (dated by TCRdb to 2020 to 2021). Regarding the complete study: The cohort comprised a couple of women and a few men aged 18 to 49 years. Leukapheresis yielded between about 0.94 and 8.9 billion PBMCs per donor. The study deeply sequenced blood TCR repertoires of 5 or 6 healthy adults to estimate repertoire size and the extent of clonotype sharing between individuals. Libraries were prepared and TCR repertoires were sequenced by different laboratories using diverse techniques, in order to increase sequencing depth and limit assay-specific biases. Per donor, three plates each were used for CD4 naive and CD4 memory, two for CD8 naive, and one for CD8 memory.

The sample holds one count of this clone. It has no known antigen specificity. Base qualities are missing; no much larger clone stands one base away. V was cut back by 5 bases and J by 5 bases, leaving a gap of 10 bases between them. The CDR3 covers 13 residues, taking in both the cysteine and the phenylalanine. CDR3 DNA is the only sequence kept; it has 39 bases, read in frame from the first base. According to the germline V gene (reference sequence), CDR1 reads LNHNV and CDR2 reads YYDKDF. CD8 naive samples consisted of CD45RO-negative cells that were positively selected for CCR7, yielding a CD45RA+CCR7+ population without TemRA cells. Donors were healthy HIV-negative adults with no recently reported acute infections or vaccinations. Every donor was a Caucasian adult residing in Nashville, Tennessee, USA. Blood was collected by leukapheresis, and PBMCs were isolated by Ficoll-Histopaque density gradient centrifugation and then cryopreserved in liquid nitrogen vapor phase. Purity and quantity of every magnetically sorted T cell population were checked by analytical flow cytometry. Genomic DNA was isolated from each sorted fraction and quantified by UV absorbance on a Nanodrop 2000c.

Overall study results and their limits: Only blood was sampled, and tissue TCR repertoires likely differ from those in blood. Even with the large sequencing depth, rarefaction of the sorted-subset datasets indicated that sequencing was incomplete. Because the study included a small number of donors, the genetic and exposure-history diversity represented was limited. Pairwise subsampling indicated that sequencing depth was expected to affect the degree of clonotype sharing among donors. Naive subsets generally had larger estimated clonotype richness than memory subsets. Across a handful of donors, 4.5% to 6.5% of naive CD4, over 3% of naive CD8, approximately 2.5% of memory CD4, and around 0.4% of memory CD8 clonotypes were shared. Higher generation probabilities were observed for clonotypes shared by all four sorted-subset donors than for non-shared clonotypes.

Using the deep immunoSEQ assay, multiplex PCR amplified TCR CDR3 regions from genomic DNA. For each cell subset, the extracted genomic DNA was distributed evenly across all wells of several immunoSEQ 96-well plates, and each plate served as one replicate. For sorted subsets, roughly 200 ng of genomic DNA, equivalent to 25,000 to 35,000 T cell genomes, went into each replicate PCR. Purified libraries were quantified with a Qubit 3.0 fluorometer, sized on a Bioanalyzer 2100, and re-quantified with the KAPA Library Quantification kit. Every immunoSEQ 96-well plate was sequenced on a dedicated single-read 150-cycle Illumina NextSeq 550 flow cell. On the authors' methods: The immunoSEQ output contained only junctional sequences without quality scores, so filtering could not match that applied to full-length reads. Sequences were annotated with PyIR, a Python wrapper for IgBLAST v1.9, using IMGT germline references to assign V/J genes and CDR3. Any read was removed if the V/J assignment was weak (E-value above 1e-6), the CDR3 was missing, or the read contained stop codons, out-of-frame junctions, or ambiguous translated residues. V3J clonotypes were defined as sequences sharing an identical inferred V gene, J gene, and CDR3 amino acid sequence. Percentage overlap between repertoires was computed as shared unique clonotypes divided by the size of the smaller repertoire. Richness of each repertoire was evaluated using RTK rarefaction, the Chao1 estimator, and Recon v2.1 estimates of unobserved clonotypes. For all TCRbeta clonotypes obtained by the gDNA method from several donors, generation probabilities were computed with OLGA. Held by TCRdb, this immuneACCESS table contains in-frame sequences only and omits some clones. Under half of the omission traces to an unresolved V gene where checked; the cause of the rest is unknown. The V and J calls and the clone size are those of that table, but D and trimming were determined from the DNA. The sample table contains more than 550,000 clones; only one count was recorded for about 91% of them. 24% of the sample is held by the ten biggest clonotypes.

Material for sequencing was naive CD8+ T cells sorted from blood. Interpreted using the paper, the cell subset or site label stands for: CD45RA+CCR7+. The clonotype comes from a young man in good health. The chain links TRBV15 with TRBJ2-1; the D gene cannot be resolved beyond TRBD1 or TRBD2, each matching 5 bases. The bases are TGTGCCACCAGCCTAGGGACCGACAATGAGCAGTTCTTC. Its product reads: CATSLGTDNEQFF.